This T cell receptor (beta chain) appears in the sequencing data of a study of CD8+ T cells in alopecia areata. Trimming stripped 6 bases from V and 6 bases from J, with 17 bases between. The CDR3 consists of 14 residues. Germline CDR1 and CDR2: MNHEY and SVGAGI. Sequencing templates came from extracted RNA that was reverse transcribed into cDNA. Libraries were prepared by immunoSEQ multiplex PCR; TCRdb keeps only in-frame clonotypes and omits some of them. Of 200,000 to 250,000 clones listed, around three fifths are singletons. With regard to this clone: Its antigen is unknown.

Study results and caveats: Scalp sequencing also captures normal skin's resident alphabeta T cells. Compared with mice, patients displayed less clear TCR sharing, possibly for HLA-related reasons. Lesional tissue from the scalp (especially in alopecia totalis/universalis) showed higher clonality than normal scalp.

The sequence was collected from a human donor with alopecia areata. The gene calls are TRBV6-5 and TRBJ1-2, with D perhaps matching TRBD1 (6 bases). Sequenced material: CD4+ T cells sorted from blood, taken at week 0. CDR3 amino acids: CASRTERGKDGYTF. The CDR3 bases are TGTGCCAGCAGGACCGAGAGGGGGAAGGATGGCTACACCTTC.